This T cell receptor (beta chain) was retrieved from a study of long-term antiretroviral therapy in people with HIV. Overall study results and limits: Diversity remained lower than transplant donor controls, even though it increased after ART.

This clone was detected only once. Its antigen is still unknown. They ran version v3.0 of the immunoSEQ assay at survey level. Clones were sequenced by immunoSEQ multiplex PCR, and TCRdb holds only the in-frame ones, with some missing. The sample contains 15,000 to 20,000 clones, approximately 94% of which appear only once. Germline V lookup: CDR1 SQVTM, CDR2 ANQGSEA. The J segment lost 10 bases and the V segment lost 6 bases, leaving 8 bases of the junction unmatched. The CDR3 runs to 14 residues. This sequence originates from a woman in her fifties or sixties with HIV. The V call is TRBV29-1, the J call TRBJ2-1; 14 bases agree with TRBD2. Material: unsorted PBMCs, obtained around 6.4 years after starting antiretroviral therapy. The CDR3 reads CSVAGTSGSREQFF. The CDR3 DNA sequence: TGCAGCGTAGCCGGGACTAGCGGGAGTCGAGAGCAGTTCTTC.